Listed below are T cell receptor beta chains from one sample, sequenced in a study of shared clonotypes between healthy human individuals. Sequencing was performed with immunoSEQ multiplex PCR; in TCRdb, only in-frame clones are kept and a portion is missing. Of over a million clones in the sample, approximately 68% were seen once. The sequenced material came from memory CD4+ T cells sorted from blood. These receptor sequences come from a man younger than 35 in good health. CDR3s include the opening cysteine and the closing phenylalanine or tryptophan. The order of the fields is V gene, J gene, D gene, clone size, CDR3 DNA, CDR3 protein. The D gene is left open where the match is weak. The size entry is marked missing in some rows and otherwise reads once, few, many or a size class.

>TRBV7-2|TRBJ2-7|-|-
TGTGCCAGCAGCCCGCCTAACTCCTACGAGCAGTACTTC
CASSPPNSYEQYF
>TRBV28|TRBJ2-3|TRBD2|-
TGTGCCAGCAGTTTAGGCGGGGGGCCGTGGGATACGCAGTATTTT
CASSLGGGPWDTQYF
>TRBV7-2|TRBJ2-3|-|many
TGTGCCAGCAGACGGTCAAGGCCGGGTACGCAGTATTTT
CASRRSRPGTQYF
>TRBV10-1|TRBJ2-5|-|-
TGCGCCAGCAGTGAGAGTGGAGGGACCCAAGAGACCCAGTACTTC
CASSESGGTQETQYF
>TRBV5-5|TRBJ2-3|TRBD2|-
TGTGCCAGCAGCTTGTTGTCGGCGGGAGGGACAGATACGCAGTATTTT
CASSLLSAGGTDTQYF
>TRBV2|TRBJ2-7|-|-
TGTGCCAGCAGTGAAGGGCGGTTACTCTACGAGCAGTACTTC
CASSEGRLLYEQYF
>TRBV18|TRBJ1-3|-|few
TGTGCCAGCTCACCCTCGGCCGTCTCTGGAAACACCATATATTTT
CASSPSAVSGNTIYF
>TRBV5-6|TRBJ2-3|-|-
TGTGCCAGCAGCCCGTCCCGGGACATAGATACGCAGTATTTT
CASSPSRDIDTQYF
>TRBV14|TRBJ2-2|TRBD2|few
TGTGCCAGCAGCCAAGAGATGGCTAGCGGGTTGGCCGGGGAGCTGTTTTTT
CASSQEMASGLAGELFF
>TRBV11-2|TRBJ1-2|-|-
TGTGCCAGCAGCTTAGGACAGCCAGTAGGCTACACCTTC
CASSLGQPVGYTF
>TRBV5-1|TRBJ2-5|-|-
TGCGCCAGCAGCTTGCTCCGGGGAGAGACCCAGTACTTC
CASSLLRGETQYF
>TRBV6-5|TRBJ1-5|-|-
TGTGCCAGCAGTTTGGACGGACGGCCAAATCAGCCCCAGCATTTT
CASSLDGRPNQPQHF
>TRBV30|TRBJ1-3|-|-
TGTGCCTGGAAAGCAGGGAGTAACACCATATATTTT
CAWKAGSNTIYF
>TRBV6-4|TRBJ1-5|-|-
TGTGCCAGCAGTGACTTCGTCAATCAGCCCCAGCATTTT
CASSDFVNQPQHF
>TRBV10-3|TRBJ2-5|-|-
TGTGCCATCAGTCGGGACATCGGGACCCAGTACTTC
CAISRDIGTQYF
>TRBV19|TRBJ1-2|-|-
TGTGCCAGCCTAGGGTATGGGGGCTACACCTTC
CASLGYGGYTF
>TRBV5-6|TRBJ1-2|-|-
TGTGCCAGCAGCTCACAGGATGGGCGATTTGGCTACACCTTC
CASSSQDGRFGYTF
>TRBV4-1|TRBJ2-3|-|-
TGCGCCAGCAGCCAAGATTGGGGCACAGATACGCAGTATTTT
CASSQDWGTDTQYF
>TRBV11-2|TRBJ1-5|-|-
TGTGCCAGCAGCTTGACAGGCAATCAGCCCCAGCATTTT
CASSLTGNQPQHF
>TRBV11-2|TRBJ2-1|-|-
TGTGCCAGCAGCATATATGGGGGCAGCTACAATGAGCAGTTCTTC
CASSIYGGSYNEQFF
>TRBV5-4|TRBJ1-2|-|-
TGTGCCAGCAGCTTGTCTACAGGGCGAGGCTATGGCTACACCTTC
CASSLSTGRGYGYTF
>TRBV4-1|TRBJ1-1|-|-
TGCGCCAGCAGCCAGGTTCGCGGTACTGAAGCTTTCTTT
CASSQVRGTEAFF
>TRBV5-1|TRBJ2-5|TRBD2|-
TGCGCCAGCAGCTCAACCGGGACTAGCGGGGAGACCCAGTACTTC
CASSSTGTSGETQYF
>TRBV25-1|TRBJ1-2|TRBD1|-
TGTGCCAGCAGCCTGACAGGGGTAGGGGACTATGGCTACACCTTC
CASSLTGVGDYGYTF
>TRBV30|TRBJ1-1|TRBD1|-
TGTGCCTGCCTTCGCCACAGGGGAAACACTGAAGCTTTCTTT
CACLRHRGNTEAFF
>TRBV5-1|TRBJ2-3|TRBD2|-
TGCGCCAGCAGCTTGTTGCCGGGAGGGGACACAGATACGCAGTATTTT
CASSLLPGGDTDTQYF
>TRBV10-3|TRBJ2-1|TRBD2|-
TGTGCCATCAGCTGGGGCGGAGCGGGAGGAAACAATGAGCAGTTCTTC
CAISWGGAGGNNEQFF
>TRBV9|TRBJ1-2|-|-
TGTGCCAGCAGCCCTGCCAGCGCCTATGGCTACACCTTC
CASSPASAYGYTF
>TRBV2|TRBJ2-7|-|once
TGTGCCAGCAGTGTTAGAGGGGGCGAGCAGTACTTC
CASSVRGGEQYF
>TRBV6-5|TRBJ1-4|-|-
TGTGCCAGCGGGGGACCTACTAATGAAAAACTGTTTTTT
CASGGPTNEKLFF
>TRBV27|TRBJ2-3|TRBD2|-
TGTGCCAGCAGTTCGGGACTAGCGGGGGCAGATACGCAGTATTTT
CASSSGLAGADTQYF
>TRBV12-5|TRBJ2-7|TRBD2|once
TGTGCTAGTGGTTCCACCCCGGGACTAGCGGGAGAAAAATACGAGCAGTACTTC
CASGSTPGLAGEKYEQYF
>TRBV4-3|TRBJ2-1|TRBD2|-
TGCGCCAGCAGCCAAGAAGCAGCGGGAGGGAATGAGCAGTTCTTC
CASSQEAAGGNEQFF
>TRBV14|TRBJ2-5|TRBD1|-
TGTGCCAGCAGCCGAGAACTCACAGGGGGACAGACCCAGTACTTC
CASSRELTGGQTQYF
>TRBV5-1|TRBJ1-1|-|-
TGCGCCAGCACGCGAACAGGGAACACTGAAGCTTTCTTT
CASTRTGNTEAFF
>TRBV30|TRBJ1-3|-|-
TGTGCCTGGGACCACGAGGGGAATCACACCATATATTTT
CAWDHEGNHTIYF
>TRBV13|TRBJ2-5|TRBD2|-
TGTGCCAGCAGCTTTCAGACTAGCGGGGGGGCCGGTCCGGAGACCCAGTACTTC
CASSFQTSGGAGPETQYF
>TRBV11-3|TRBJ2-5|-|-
TGTGCCAGCAGCCAGGGGAGTGGGACGGAGACCCAGTACTTC
CASSQGSGTETQYF
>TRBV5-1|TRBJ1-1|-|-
TGCGCCAGCAGCTTGGGACGGAACGTGAACACTGAAGCTTTCTTT
CASSLGRNVNTEAFF